This TCR beta chain was retrieved from a study of cytomegalovirus exposure and HLA in healthy donors. Background on the study: An earlier analysis identified 117 million unique TCR beta sequences in about 179 million T cells.

PCR primers comprised 60 Vbeta and 13 Jbeta primers. Sequencing used immunoSEQ multiplex PCR; TCRdb keeps in-frame clones, though not all of them. The sample holds roughly 190,000 clones, about 77% seen once. Germline V CDR1 and CDR2: SGHRS, YFSETQ. The CDR3 length is 13 residues. Trimming removed 3 bases from V and 3 bases from J; junction bases left unmatched: 3. A remark on this clone: The antigen remains undetermined.

Study-level results: In a later analysis, HLA-associated TCR beta chains were more clonally expanded than equally common others.

Specimen: PBMCs. This clonotype was sampled from a man aged 25 to 40 in good health and CMV-seropositive. The genes are TRBV5-1 and TRBJ2-7; 7 bases align to TRBD1. CDR3 sequence (DNA): TGCGCCAGCAGCTCGACAGGGTTCTACGAGCAGTACTTC. This gives the protein CASSSTGFYEQYF.